This section outlines one TCR beta chain sequence together with its context. What it recognizes is unknown. TCRdb's table, derived via immunoSEQ multiplex PCR, lists solely in-frame clones and lacks some. Among 95,000 to 150,000 clones listed, around 91% were seen once. The sample comes from a study of T cell responses to AZD1222 COVID-19 vaccine. About the research overall: The study pooled second doses at about 4 or about 12 weeks. Findings and caveats of the study: Donors, mostly white British, included more females; clonal diversity was possibly underestimated. Seropositive at baseline were only 5 or 6 AZD1222 recipients. After the peak T cell response, and only then, were repertoires sampled.

Trimming shortened V by 5 bases and J by 2 bases, and 10 bases separated the two germline ends. CDR1 and CDR2 (germline): SGHNT, YYREEE (reference sequence). This CDR3 comprises 13 residues. V and J are TRBV5-4 and TRBJ1-2; D gene ambiguous. The clonotype was recovered from an adult in good health. The input for sequencing was peripheral blood, taken on day 0 of AZD1222 vaccination. CDR3 sequence: CASRGRGNYGYTF. CDR3 DNA: TGTGCCAGCAGGGGCCGAGGCAACTATGGCTACACCTTC.